One and the same sample provided the 3 T cell receptor beta chains below, sequenced in a study of CD8 T cells in ankylosing spondylitis. TCRdb independently ran MiXCR on the 5' RACE reads; one entry per CDR3 protein. The profile shows around 540,000 distinct CDR3 sequences, roughly 12% of them singletons. Their recognized antigens are unknown. Regarding the study as a whole: A motif of eight highly homologous TCR beta variants was seen as apparently characteristic of ankylosing spondylitis blood.

Sequenced material: blood, either unsorted or a sorted T cell fraction (not recorded which). The receptors were sampled from a male donor with ankylosing spondylitis.

The chain has TRBV18 and TRBJ2-7, with D possibly being TRBD2 (5 bases). The V end lost 0 bases, the J end lost 2 bases, and 8 bases lay between the germline ends. Per the germline V gene, CDR1 is KGHSH and CDR2 is LQKENI. The CDR3 has 14 residues. CDR3 region: CASSPPDLAYEQYV. Here the CDR3 DNA reads TGTGCCAGCTCACCACCGGACTTAGCCTACGAGCAGTACGTC.

This clonotype was recorded a few times. The V gene is TRBV18, the J gene TRBJ1-1; 7 bases fit TRBD1. The trim removed 4 bases at V and 2 bases at J, leaving 7 bases unmatched. The CDR3 runs 15 residues. From germline, CDR1 is KGHSH and CDR2 LQKENI. CDR3: CASSLGTDFNTEAFF. As DNA, the CDR3 is TGTGCCAGCTCACTAGGGACAGATTTCAACACTGAAGCTTTCTTT.

CDR3 amino acids: CASSLAPRDRGNSGANVLTF. In nucleotides, the CDR3 is TGTGCCAGCAGTTTAGCGCCGAGGGACAGGGGCAACTCTGGGGCCAACGTCCTGACTTTC. The chain has TRBV12-3 or TRBV12-4 and TRBJ2-6; 10 nucleotides align to TRBD1. The CDR3 totals 20 residues. V lost 0 bases, J lost 0 bases, and 8 bases stayed unmatched.